One and the same sample provided the 13 T cell receptor beta chains below, sequenced in a study of cytomegalovirus exposure and HLA in healthy donors (dated by TCRdb to the late 2010s). Receptors were amplified or captured by the immunoSEQ multiplex PCR assay. The multiplex PCR relied on a mix of 60 forward primers for TCR Vbeta segments and 13 reverse primers for TCR Jbeta segments. TCRdb stores this immuneACCESS table with in-frame sequences only. Part of the clones is absent; in the studies checked, under half of the shortfall reflects unresolved V genes, and no reason is known for the rest. Here the sample has about 190,000 clones; just under 75% occur a single time. Clones ranked in the top ten supply 3.1% of the sample. Specimen: PBMCs. The receptors derive from a young woman in good health and CMV-seropositive.

The V call is TRBV10-2, the J call TRBJ2-7; 13 nucleotides line up with TRBD2. V trimming: 2 bases; J trimming: 3 bases; junction bases outside the gene matches: 7. The CDR3 is made up of 17 amino acids. Germline CDR1 WSHSY, CDR2 SAAADI. The CDR3 region is CASSEEKLAGGLYEQYF. Written as DNA, the CDR3 is TGCGCCAGCAGTGAGGAAAAACTAGCGGGAGGGCTCTACGAGCAGTACTTC.

The chain is built from TRBV7-9 and TRBJ2-2; D is unresolved. The germline V gene encodes CDR1 SEHNR and CDR2 FQNEAQ (reference sequence). The V end lost 5 bases, the J end lost 5 bases, and 15 bases lay between the germline ends. The CDR3 is 15 amino acids. CDR3 loop: CASSLTAPVTGELFF. CDR3 bases: TGTGCCAGCAGCCTGACTGCCCCAGTTACCGGGGAGCTGTTTTTT.

This chain connects TRBV7-2 to TRBJ1-5; 8 bases match TRBD1. CDR1 and CDR2 from the germline V gene are SGHTA and FQGNSA. The CDR3 covers 15 residues. V shed 5 bases and J 2 bases; nucleotides not matched to a gene: 5. CDR3 coding DNA: TGTGCCAGCAGCCTCCAGGGGGCGGGCAATCAGCCCCAGCATTTT. Protein: CASSLQGAGNQPQHF.

The chain uses TRBV6-6 and TRBJ2-7; perhaps TRBD2 as D (5 bases). V was trimmed by 6 bases and J by 3 bases, leaving 15 bases between them. The CDR3 extends over 14 amino acids. The germline V gene encodes CDR1 MNHNY and CDR2 SVGAGI (reference sequence). As DNA, the CDR3 is TGTGCCAGCAGATTTTTGGACGGGAACTACGAGCAGTACTTC. Translation: CASRFLDGNYEQYF.

The rearrangement links TRBV5-5 to TRBJ2-7; 8 bases are a match to TRBD1. The CDR3 length is 15 residues. Germline CDR1 reads SGHKS; CDR2 reads YYEKEE (reference sequence). V shed 4 bases, J shed 8 bases, and the junction held 14 bases outside the gene matches. CDR3 loop: CASSLARTGRGKQYF. The DNA for the CDR3 is TGTGCCAGCAGCCTCGCGAGGACAGGGAGAGGGAAGCAGTACTTC.

V gene TRBV6-5 combines with J gene TRBJ2-3; TRBD2 aligns across 9 bases. The CDR3 extends over 13 amino acids. The germline gives CDR1 MNHEY, CDR2 SVGAGI. J was trimmed by 7 bases and V by 8 bases; bases with no gene match: 7. This chain's CDR3 is CASAREGGNTQYF. CDR3 DNA sequence: TGTGCCAGCGCGCGGGAGGGTGGAAATACGCAGTATTTT.

CDR3 protein: CASSQKLLSYEQYF. The CDR3 coding sequence is TGTGCCAGCAGCCAAAAACTGCTCTCCTACGAGCAGTACTTC. The J gene is TRBJ2-7, the V gene TRBV14; unclear D gene. V was cut by 2 bases and J by 0 bases, with 8 bases left in between. CDR1 SGHDN and CDR2 FVKESK come from the germline V gene. The CDR3 has 14 residues.

This chain uses TRBV19 with TRBJ1-2; D might be TRBD1 (5 bases). Germline V gene data show CDR1 as LNHDA and CDR2 as SQIVND (reference sequence). Trimming pared 3 bases from V and 4 bases from J, leaving 15 bases between. The CDR3 sequence is 15 residues long. CDR3 nucleotides: TGTGCCAGTAGTATCGCCAGGGCGCTAGGCTATGGCTACACCTTC. This sequence encodes CASSIARALGYGYTF.

This clone was detected a few times. V is TRBV7-9 and J is TRBJ1-1; D call uncertain. Trimming stripped 1 base from V and 0 bases from J, with 3 bases between. The CDR3 totals 13 residues. Germline CDR1 and CDR2: SEHNR and FQNEAQ (reference sequence). The CDR3 nucleotides read TGTGCCAGCAGCTTAGTCATGAACACTGAAGCTTTCTTT. Encoded protein: CASSLVMNTEAFF. The full variable domain, completed using reference TRBV7-9 and TRBJ1-1, is DTGVSQNPRHKITKRGQNVTFRCDPISEHNRLYWYRQTLGQGPEFLTYFQNEAQLEKSRLLSDRFSAERPKGSFSTLEIQRTEQGDSAMYLCASSLVMNTEAFFGQGTRLTVV.

This chain connects TRBV5-1 to TRBJ2-1; 9 bases align to TRBD2. This CDR3 has 15 residues. The V and J ends lost 4 bases and 5 bases, in that order; junction bases with no gene match: 7. Per the germline V gene, CDR1 is SGHRS and CDR2 is YFSETQ. Written as DNA, the CDR3 is TGCGCCAGCAGCCTGAGCGCTAGCGGGAACAATGAGCAGTTCTTC. Translating it yields CASSLSASGNNEQFF.

The chain has TRBV28 and TRBJ2-7; 8 bases are shared with TRBD2. The CDR3 extends over 15 amino acids. Germline lookup yields CDR1 MDHEN and CDR2 SYDVKM. V dropped 2 bases and J dropped 0; count of bases not matched to a gene: 3. The CDR3 spells CASSLPGTSSYEQYF. In nucleotides, the CDR3 is TGTGCCAGCAGTTTACCCGGGACTAGCTCCTACGAGCAGTACTTC.

The chain has TRBV5-5 and TRBJ1-2, with D hard to call. Germline CDR1 reads SGHKS; CDR2 reads YYEKEE (reference sequence). The CDR3 runs 14 residues. The V end was cut by 0 bases, the J end by 3 bases, with 9 bases between. The DNA of the CDR3 is TGTGCCAGCAGCTTGGCAGCAGGCCACTATGGCTACACCTTC. Residues: CASSLAAGHYGYTF.

V and J are TRBV25-1 and TRBJ1-2, with 8 bases matching TRBD1. Unmatched junction bases numbered 9, after V lost 8 bases and J lost 4 bases. The CDR3 loop spans 14 amino acids. In germline, CDR1 is MGHDK, CDR2 SYGVNS. CDR3 amino acids: CASAGTGIFYGYTF. The CDR3 DNA follows: TGTGCCAGCGCCGGGACAGGAATCTTCTATGGCTACACCTTC.